This is a list of T cell receptor beta chains from one sample in a study of blood T cell repertoires in COVID-19. Here immunoSEQ multiplex PCR was the method, and the copy in TCRdb shows in-frame clones only, minus some. Among under 55,000 clones listed, about 90% were seen once. Input material: peripheral blood. The receptors shown here come from a human donor in a cohort sampled during active COVID-19. Both conserved end residues are trimmed from each CDR3. The order of the fields is V gene, clone size, J gene, CDR3 protein. Where a row states a size, it is once, few, many or the class of an expanded clone; other rows omit it.

TRBV9	once	TRBJ2-1	ASSGGQGGSGIYNEQF
TRBV9	NA	TRBJ2-5	ASSVASGGQETQY
TRBV4-2	NA	TRBJ1-3	ASNQGREPGNTIY
TRBV9	NA	TRBJ2-1	ASSVGGGNEQF
TRBV18	once	TRBJ2-3	ASSLLSYTQY
TRBV9	once	TRBJ2-7	ASSPPDREDEQY
TRBV4-3	NA	TRBJ2-1	ASSQDTGGYNEQF
TRBV5-1	NA	TRBJ2-1	ASSLTAGASNEQF
TRBV19	once	TRBJ1-2	ASRQQGAGGYT
TRBV2	NA	TRBJ1-2	ACKVWDRGNPGYT
TRBV6-2/TRBV6-3	NA	TRBJ2-7	ASSYPPRDRGRHEQY
TRBV6-1	NA	TRBJ2-5	ASSEDRRGWETQY
TRBV2	NA	TRBJ2-3	ASSRQGQRNTDTQY
TRBV5-4	NA	TRBJ2-1	ASSSPLSRLASNEQF
TRBV5-1	NA	TRBJ1-1	ASSFDSVNTEAF
TRBV14	NA	TRBJ1-4	ASSQDPLNEKLF
TRBV6-2/TRBV6-3	NA	TRBJ2-7	ASSSWDGTGGTYEQY
TRBV11-2	NA	TRBJ2-7	ASSLAQGTPGY
TRBV18	once	TRBJ2-1	ASSPPGNNEQF
TRBV3-1/TRBV3-2	NA	TRBJ2-4	ASSRPTGAKNIQY
TRBV2	NA	TRBJ2-1	ASSASSGGYYNEQF
TRBV15	NA	TRBJ2-2	ATSREGELF
TRBV12-3/TRBV12-4	NA	TRBJ1-2	ASSVQGAHGYT
TRBV4-2	NA	TRBJ1-1	ASSQDQGRTGRTEAF
TRBV19	NA	TRBJ2-1	ASTQRQGSYNEQF
TRBV12-3/TRBV12-4	NA	TRBJ2-7	ASGDTVRDEQY
TRBV29-1	NA	TRBJ1-1	SVEGSGGTEAF
TRBV27	NA	TRBJ1-2	ASSSGQMDYGYT
TRBV18	NA	TRBJ2-7	ASSPRREGEQY
TRBV29-1	NA	TRBJ2-3	SVATGTDLDTQY
TRBV30	NA	TRBJ1-4	AWSVETEKLF
TRBV27	once	TRBJ2-3	ASSFGGGLDTQY
TRBV19	NA	TRBJ2-3	ASSIEIAGGRTDTQY
TRBV9	NA	TRBJ2-3	ASSVGISEGTDTQY
TRBV4-3	NA	TRBJ2-1	ASSPGQGWDEQF
TRBV7-2	NA	TRBJ2-7	ASGRDRGTYEQY
TRBV30	NA	TRBJ1-2	AWSEGLGDGYT
TRBV5-1	NA	TRBJ1-3	ASSLGQGTIGNTIY
TRBV4-3	NA	TRBJ1-2	ASSQDGRGHSYGYT
TRBV20-1	NA	TRBJ1-2	SARDSGRP
TRBV14	NA	TRBJ2-3	ASSQDLPYVAVTDTQY
TRBV10-1	NA	TRBJ2-1	ASSESGGGYNEQF